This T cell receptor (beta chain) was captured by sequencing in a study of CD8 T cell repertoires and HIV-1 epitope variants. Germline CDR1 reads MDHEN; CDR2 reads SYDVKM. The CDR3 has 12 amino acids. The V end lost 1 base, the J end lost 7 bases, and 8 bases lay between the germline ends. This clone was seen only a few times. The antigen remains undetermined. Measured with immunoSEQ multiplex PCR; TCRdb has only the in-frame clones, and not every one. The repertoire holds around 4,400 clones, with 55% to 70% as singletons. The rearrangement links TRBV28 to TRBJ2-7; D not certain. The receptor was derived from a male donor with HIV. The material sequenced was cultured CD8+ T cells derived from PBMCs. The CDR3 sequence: CASSLFIAEQYF. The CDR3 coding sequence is TGTGCCAGCAGTTTATTTATCGCGGAGCAGTACTTC.